Each of the 22 T cell receptor beta chains below was sequenced from the same sample in a study of T-cell memory formation after mild COVID-19. In TCRdb, the 5' RACE reads were re-called with MiXCR into one record per CDR3 protein. The sample has hundreds of thousands of distinct CDR3 sequences, 28% seen once; the top ten hold about 13%. Material for sequencing was PBMCs or a T cell subset sorted from them (not recorded which). These receptors all stem from an adult woman who had mild COVID-19 (a few samples of this study predate the infection). Cell type and time point are not known.

A few counts support this clonotype. This chain connects TRBV5-1 to TRBJ1-3; D not resolved. This CDR3 comprises 16 residues. Trimming took off 3 bases at V and 0 bases at J, with 13 bases between the two ends. In germline, CDR1 is SGHRS, CDR2 YFSETQ. The CDR3 region is CASSSTGSLSGNTIYF. The CDR3 bases are TGCGCCAGCAGCTCGACCGGGAGCCTCTCTGGAAACACCATATATTTT.

The chain's CDR3 is CSARDRVTYEQYF. CDR3 nucleotides: TGCAGTGCTAGAGACCGGGTAACCTACGAGCAGTACTTC. This rearrangement joins TRBV20-1 to TRBJ2-7; the D is unclear. The V end lost 0 bases, the J end lost 2 bases, and 8 bases lay between the germline ends. The CDR3 is 13 amino acids. CDR1 is DFQATT and CDR2 is SNEGSKA in the germline V gene (reference sequence).

This clonotype showed up just a few times. V gene TRBV18 combines with J gene TRBJ2-1; D ambiguous. Germline V gives CDR1 KGHSH, CDR2 LQKENI. The CDR3 length is 13 residues. V was cut by 3 bases and J by 15 bases, with 18 bases left in between. CDR3 protein: CASSPTNAGKPFF. The DNA for the CDR3 is TGTGCCAGCTCACCCACCAACGCTGGAAAACCGTTCTTC.

This clonotype showed up just a few times. The genes are TRBV2 and TRBJ1-2, with a tentative D call TRBD1 (6 bases). CDR1 is SNHLY, CDR2 FYNNEI, per germline. V dropped 11 bases and J dropped 2 bases, with 15 bases sitting between them. CDR3 size: 13 residues. In DNA, the CDR3 is TGTGCCGGATCGGGACACCTAAACTATGGCTACACCTTC. It specifies CAGSGHLNYGYTF. Variable domain in full (rest from reference TRBV2 and TRBJ1-2): EPEVTQTPSHQVTQMGQEVILRCVPISNHLYFYWYRQILGQKVEFLVSFYNNEISEKSEIFDDQFSVERPDGSNFTLKIRSTKLEDSAMYFCAGSGHLNYGYTFGSGTRLTVV.

V and J are TRBV7-2 and TRBJ2-7, with a tentative D call TRBD2 (5 bases). V gave up 1 base and J gave up 2 bases, with 12 bases separating them. Per the germline V gene, CDR1 is SGHTA and CDR2 is FQGNSA. The CDR3 sequence is 15 residues long. The CDR3 protein is CASSLGPSGPYEQYF. In DNA, the CDR3 is TGTGCCAGCAGCTTAGGGCCGAGCGGACCCTACGAGCAGTACTTC. Full variable domain (remainder filled in from reference TRBV7-2 and TRBJ2-7): GAGVSQSPSNKVTEKGKDVELRCDPISGHTALYWYRQSLGQGLEFLIYFQGNSAPDKSGLPSDRFSAERTGGSVSTLTIQRTQQEDSAVYLCASSLGPSGPYEQYFGPGTRLTVT.

This chain joins TRBV5-1 and TRBJ1-1; weak D call: TRBD1 (6 bases). CDR1 and CDR2 from the germline V gene are SGHRS and YFSETQ. Between the trimmed V and J ends, which lost 0 bases and 3 bases, there was a span of 9 bases. The length of the CDR3 is 14 residues. CDR3 loop: CASSLEQGYTEAFF. CDR3 nucleotides: TGCGCCAGCAGCTTGGAACAGGGATACACTGAAGCTTTCTTT.

CDR3 sequence: CASRGSGQLGTGELFF. DNA for the CDR3: TGTGCCAGCAGGGGGAGCGGGCAGCTGGGCACCGGGGAGCTGTTTTTT. The V call is TRBV12-3 or TRBV12-4, the J call TRBJ2-2; D possibly corresponds to TRBD2 (6 bases). Trimming shortened V by 6 bases and J by 4 bases, and 18 bases separated the two germline ends. CDR3 size: 16 residues.

The genes are TRBV9 and TRBJ1-4; D perhaps matches TRBD1 (6 bases). The CDR3 consists of 15 residues. In germline, CDR1 is SGDLS, CDR2 YYNGEE. V lost 0 bases to trimming and J lost 6 bases, with 12 bases between them. The CDR3 nucleotides are TGTGCCAGCAGCGTAGCAGGGGTCCTTCATGAAAAACTGTTTTTT. It specifies CASSVAGVLHEKLFF.

This clonotype has only a few counts. The V call is TRBV19, the J call TRBJ2-2, with D hard to call. Looked up from germline, CDR1 is LNHDA and CDR2 is SQIVND (reference sequence). The CDR3 is 13 residues long. The V and J ends lost 3 bases and 1 base respectively, with 3 bases between them. CDR3 region: CASSILNTGELFF. CDR3 coding DNA: TGTGCCAGTAGTATCCTGAACACCGGGGAGCTGTTTTTT.

V is TRBV7-3 and J is TRBJ2-2; D uncertain. Trimming cost V 5 bases and J 1 base, with 8 bases left between them. Per the germline V gene, CDR1 is SGHTA and CDR2 is FQGTGA. The CDR3 is 14 residues long. In DNA, the CDR3 is TGTGCCAGCAGCGCTTACTTGAACACCGGGGAGCTGTTTTTT. This gives the protein CASSAYLNTGELFF.

The chain is built from TRBV27 and TRBJ2-2; no clear D gene. This CDR3 spans 13 amino acids. Deletions cut 4 bases from V and 4 bases from J, with 7 bases between. Germline-derived CDR1 and CDR2 are MNHEY and SMNVEV (reference sequence). The CDR3 DNA reads as TGTGCCAGCAGTTCACAGCTCACCGGGGAGCTGTTTTTT. It specifies CASSSQLTGELFF.

The table lists this clonotype with a few counts. The chain has TRBV5-1 and TRBJ1-2; no firm D call. Trimming pared 0 bases from V and 8 bases from J, leaving 11 bases between. Germline loops: CDR1 SGHRS, CDR2 YFSETQ. The CDR3 loop spans 13 amino acids. CDR3 DNA sequence: TGCGCCAGCAGCTTGGAAGGATTTGAAGGCTACACCTTC. This translates into CASSLEGFEGYTF.

The chain has TRBV20-1 and TRBJ2-5; TRBD2 matches at 10 bases. V was clipped by 5 bases and J by 1 base; unmatched bases: 10. This CDR3 spans 16 amino acids. Germline V gives CDR1 DFQATT, CDR2 SNEGSKA (reference sequence). CDR3 residues: CSAGWASGSTQETQYF. In DNA form, the CDR3 reads TGCAGTGCTGGCTGGGCTAGCGGGAGCACCCAAGAGACCCAGTACTTC.

This clonotype was observed a handful of times. The genes are TRBV5-1 and TRBJ2-1, with TRBD2 matching over 7 bases. The germline gives CDR1 SGHRS, CDR2 YFSETQ. This CDR3 is built from 16 residues. The trim removed 0 bases at V and 4 bases at J, leaving 7 bases unmatched. The DNA for the CDR3 is TGCGCCAGCAGCTTGGAGGGCACAGCGGGGTACAATGAGCAGTTCTTC. As protein: CASSLEGTAGYNEQFF.

This clonotype was counted at least ten times. The chain's CDR3 is CASSPRLTARGSGNTIYF. CDR3 DNA: TGTGCCAGCAGCCCACGCTTAACCGCCAGGGGCTCTGGAAACACCATATATTTT. The rearrangement joins TRBV4-2 to TRBJ1-3; D might be TRBD1 (6 bases). The CDR3 has 18 residues. V lost 4 bases, J lost 0 bases, and 19 bases lay in between. From germline, CDR1 is LGHNA and CDR2 YNFKEQ.

J is TRBJ2-7 and V is TRBV4-1; 7 bases align to TRBD1. Germline V gene data show CDR1 as MGHRA and CDR2 as YSYEKL. With 0 bases clipped from V and 9 bases from J, the junction kept 8 bases outside the gene matches. The CDR3 runs to 14 residues. CDR3 nucleotides: TGCGCCAGCAGCCAAGAGTACACGAGGACAGGGCAGTACTTC. It codes for CASSQEYTRTGQYF.

This clonotype has only a few counts. The V and J genes are TRBV10-3 and TRBJ2-1, with TRBD2 matching 15 bases. Germline assignment: CDR1 ENHRY and CDR2 SYGVKD. The CDR3 sequence is 18 residues long. J lost 7 bases, V lost 10 bases, and 17 bases had no gene match. CDR3 in amino acids: CATSSGLAGGPSWNEQFF. The CDR3 nucleotides read TGTGCCACCTCCTCCGGACTAGCGGGAGGGCCAAGTTGGAATGAGCAGTTCTTC.

The chain uses TRBV29-1 and TRBJ1-2, with D possibly being TRBD1 (6 bases). V lost 5 bases and J 3 bases, leaving 10 bases between the germline ends. Germline values: CDR1 SQVTM, CDR2 ANQGSEA. The CDR3 contains 12 residues. CDR3 nucleotide sequence: TGCAGCGTTTTTACAGGGCACTATGGCTACACCTTC. Its protein product is CSVFTGHYGYTF.

V usage is TRBV11-2 and J usage is TRBJ2-5; tentatively, D is TRBD2 (5 bases). This CDR3 contains 15 residues. The V and J ends lost 5 bases and 1 base respectively, with 14 bases between them. The V gene's germline CDR1 is SGHAT and CDR2 FQNNGV. The CDR3 spells CASSTTSRIQETQYF. In nucleotides, the CDR3 is TGTGCCAGCAGCACCACTAGTCGGATCCAAGAGACCCAGTACTTC.

The V call is TRBV5-1, the J call TRBJ2-1, with TRBD2 matching over 15 bases. This CDR3 comprises 15 residues. Trimming cost V 2 bases and J 12 bases; bases outside gene matches: 6. CDR1 is SGHRS, CDR2 YFSETQ, per germline. In DNA, the CDR3 is TGCGCCAGCAGCTTTGGACTAGCGGGGGGGCCGGTGCAGTTCTTC. As protein: CASSFGLAGGPVQFF.

The rearrangement links TRBV20-1 to TRBJ2-3, with unresolved D. CDR1 is DFQATT, CDR2 SNEGSKA, per germline (reference sequence). Deletions cut 1 base from V and 4 bases from J, with 6 bases between. The CDR3 sequence is 12 residues long. The DNA for the CDR3 is TGCAGTGCTAGAGGAAATGCAGATACGCAGTATTTT. Amino acids: CSARGNADTQYF.

The rearrangement uses TRBV6-1 and TRBJ2-7, with D unresolved. The CDR3 sequence is 12 residues long. Between the trimmed V and J ends, which lost 4 bases and 3 bases, there was a span of 7 bases. Germline assignment: CDR1 MNHNS and CDR2 SASEGT. CDR3 DNA sequence: TGTGCCAGCAGTGGCTGGGACTACGAGCAGTACTTC. It specifies CASSGWDYEQYF.